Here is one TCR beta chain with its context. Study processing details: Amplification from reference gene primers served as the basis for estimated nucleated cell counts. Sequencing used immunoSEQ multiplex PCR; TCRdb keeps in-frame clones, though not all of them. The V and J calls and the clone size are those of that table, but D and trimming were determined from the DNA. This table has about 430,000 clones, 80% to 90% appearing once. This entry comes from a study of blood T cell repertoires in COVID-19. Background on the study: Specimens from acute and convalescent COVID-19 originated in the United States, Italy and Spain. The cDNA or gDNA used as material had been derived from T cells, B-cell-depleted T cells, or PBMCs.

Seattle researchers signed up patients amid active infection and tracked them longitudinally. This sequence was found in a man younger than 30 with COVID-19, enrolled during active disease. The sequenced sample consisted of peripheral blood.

CDR3 bases: TGTGCCAGCAGCGTTCCAGATAACTATGGCTACACCTTC. Its translation: CASSVPDNYGYTF. This chain connects TRBV7-9 to TRBJ1-2, with D hard to call. Trimming shortened V by 5 bases and J by 1 base, and 8 bases separated the two germline ends. The CDR3 runs to 13 residues. Germline-derived CDR1 and CDR2 are SEHNR and FQNEAQ (reference sequence).